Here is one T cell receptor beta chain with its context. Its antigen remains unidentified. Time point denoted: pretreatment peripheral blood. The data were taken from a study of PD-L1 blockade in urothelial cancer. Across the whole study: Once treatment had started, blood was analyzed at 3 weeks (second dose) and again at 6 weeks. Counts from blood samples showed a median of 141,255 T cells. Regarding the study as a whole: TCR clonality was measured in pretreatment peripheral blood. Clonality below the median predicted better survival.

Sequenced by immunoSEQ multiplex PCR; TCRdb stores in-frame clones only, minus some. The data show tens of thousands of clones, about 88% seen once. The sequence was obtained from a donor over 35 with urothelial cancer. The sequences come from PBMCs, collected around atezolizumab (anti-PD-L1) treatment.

The CDR3 sequence: CASSLGGQVDGEKLFF. DNA for the CDR3: TGTGCCAGCAGCTTAGGCGGGCAGGTGGATGGTGAAAAACTGTTTTTT. The V and J genes are TRBV7-6 and TRBJ1-4; unclear D gene. CDR1 and CDR2 from the germline V gene are SGHVS and FNYEAQ. The CDR3 is 16 amino acids. V lost 1 base and J lost 7, with 16 bases in between.